What follows describes a single T cell receptor (beta chain). Germline CDR1 reads SGHNT; CDR2 reads YENEEA. The CDR3 loop spans 15 amino acids. The V and J ends lost 5 bases and 8 bases respectively, with 19 bases between them. This sample is drawn from a study of radiotherapy plus CTLA-4 blockade in lung cancer. TCRdb keeps only in-frame clones here, not all; method: immunoSEQ multiplex PCR. The table lists some 110,000 clones, about four fifths of them singletons. The clonotype was recovered from a human donor with non-small cell lung cancer that progressed on radiotherapy plus ipilimumab. Some clones in this sample may be carry-over from other donors' samples. The sample in question was peripheral blood, obtained from a patient treated with radiotherapy plus ipilimumab. The J gene is TRBJ2-1, the V gene TRBV11-3; perhaps TRBD1 as D (5 bases). The CDR3 DNA follows: TGTGCCAGCAGCCCCCGCTTTCAGGGTCGGGATGAGCAGTTCTTC. Translated, it gives CASSPRFQGRDEQFF. Variable domain in full (rest from reference TRBV11-3 and TRBJ2-1): EAGVVQSPRYKIIEKKQPVAFWCNPISGHNTLYWYLQNLGQGPELLIRYENEEAVDDSQLPKDRFSAERLKGVDSTLKIQPAELGDSAVYLCASSPRFQGRDEQFFGPGTRLTVL.